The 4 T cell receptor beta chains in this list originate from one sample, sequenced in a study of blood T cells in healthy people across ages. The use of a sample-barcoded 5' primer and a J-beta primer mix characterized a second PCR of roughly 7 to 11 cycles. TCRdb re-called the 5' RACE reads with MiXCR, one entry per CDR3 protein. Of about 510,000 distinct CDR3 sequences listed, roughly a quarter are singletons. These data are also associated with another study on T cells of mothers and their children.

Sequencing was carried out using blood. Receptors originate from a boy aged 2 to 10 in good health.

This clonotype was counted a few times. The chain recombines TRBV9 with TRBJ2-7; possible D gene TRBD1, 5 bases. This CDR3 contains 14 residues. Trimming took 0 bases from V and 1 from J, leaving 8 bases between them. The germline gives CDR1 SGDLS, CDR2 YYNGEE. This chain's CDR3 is CASSVGAGSYEQYF. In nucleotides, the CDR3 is TGTGCCAGCAGCGTAGGAGCAGGGTCCTACGAGCAGTACTTC.

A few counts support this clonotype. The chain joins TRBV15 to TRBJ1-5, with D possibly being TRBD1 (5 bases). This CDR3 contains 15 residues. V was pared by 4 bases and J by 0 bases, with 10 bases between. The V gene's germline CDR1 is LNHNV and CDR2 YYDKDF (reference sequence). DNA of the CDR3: TGTGCCACCAGCACCGCGACAGTTAGCAATCAGCCCCAGCATTTT. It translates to CATSTATVSNQPQHF.

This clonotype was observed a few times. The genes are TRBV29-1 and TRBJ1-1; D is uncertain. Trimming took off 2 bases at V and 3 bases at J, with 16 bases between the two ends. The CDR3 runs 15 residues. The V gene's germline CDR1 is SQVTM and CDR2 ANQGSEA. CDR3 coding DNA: TGCAGCGTTGAAAACCCGGGCCGGAGCCACACTGAAGCTTTCTTT. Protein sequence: CSVENPGRSHTEAFF.

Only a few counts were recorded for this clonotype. Here the CDR3 DNA reads TGTGCCAGCAGTCCGACGACTAGCGGGAATCTAGAGACCCAGTACTTC. It translates to CASSPTTSGNLETQYF. V is TRBV12-3 or TRBV12-4 and J is TRBJ2-5; 11 nucleotides match TRBD2. V trimming: 5 bases; J trimming: 4 bases; junction bases outside the gene matches: 9. This CDR3 is built from 16 residues.